The T cell receptor beta chain described here comes from a study of neurological immune-mediated disorders. This clonotype was seen many times. The antigen is unknown. Germline V gene sequence: CDR1 SGDLS, CDR2 YYNGEE. V lost 3 bases and J lost 6; bases outside the gene matches: 5. This CDR3 has 15 residues. Study-wide results and limits: HTLV-1-associated myelopathy displayed the greatest TCR clonal expansion, and multiple sclerosis exhibited the smallest, lower than that of healthy controls.

The cDNA was produced through 5'RACE with 10-nucleotide random UMIs. Every sequencing run gave over 200 million TCR-beta sequences, taken from 15-18 subjects. TCRdb re-called the 5' RACE reads through MiXCR, storing one row per CDR3 protein. The data show approximately 100,000 distinct CDR3 sequences, more than 10% seen once. Noted time point: longitudinal time-point 3. Libraries used 2 million unsorted PBMCs kept frozen in RNAlater. Sequenced input: PBMCs. This chain links TRBV9 with TRBJ2-1; 11 nucleotides align to TRBD2. This TCR came from a female donor with HTLV-1-associated myelopathy (HAM/TSP). The CDR3 DNA reads TGTGCCAGCAGCGCATTTAGCGGGGGGGCCAATGAGCAGTTCTTC. This gives the protein CASSAFSGGANEQFF.